These 10 T cell receptor beta chains came from one sample sequenced in a study of T cell responses to AZD1222 COVID-19 vaccine. Assay used: immunoSEQ multiplex PCR; TCRdb lists only in-frame clones, some missing. The data hold under 120,000 clones, with around 95% observed a single time. Source: peripheral blood, taken on day 0 of AZD1222 vaccination. The origin of the receptors is an adult in good health.

The chain joins TRBV6-5 to TRBJ2-3, with 8 bases that match TRBD2. The CDR3 contains 12 residues. The germline CDR1 and CDR2 sequences are MNHEY and SVGAGI. V shed 6 bases and J 8 bases; nucleotides not matched to a gene: 4. The CDR3 here is CASRQTSGTQYF. CDR3 in DNA: TGTGCCAGCAGGCAAACTAGCGGTACGCAGTATTTT.

The chain carries TRBV25-1 and TRBJ1-2; a weak D match, TRBD1 (5 bases). Germline CDR1 and CDR2: MGHDK and SYGVNS. Trimming took 4 bases from V and 4 from J, leaving 10 bases between them. CDR3 length: 13 residues. As DNA, the CDR3 is TGTGCCAGCAGTGGGGGACGGCCCTATGGCTACACCTTC. Its protein product is CASSGGRPYGYTF.

V is TRBV3-1 (or the pseudogene TRBV3-2) and J is TRBJ1-2; 11 positions match TRBD1. V shed 0 bases and J 5 bases; nucleotides not matched to a gene: 8. CDR1 is LGHDT, CDR2 YNNKEL, per germline (reference sequence). This CDR3 spans 17 amino acids. The CDR3 nucleotides read TGTGCCAGCAGCCAAGATAATTGGGACAGGGGGATTTATGGCTACACCTTC. This codes for CASSQDNWDRGIYGYTF.

The rearrangement links TRBV5-8 to TRBJ1-2; D gene uncertain. The germline V and J ends were trimmed by 4 bases and 5 bases, with 15 bases remaining between them. The CDR3 consists of 14 residues. The germline V gene has CDR1 SGHTS and CDR2 YDEGEE. The CDR3 reads CASSNGGEGYGYTF. Written as DNA, the CDR3 is TGTGCCAGCAGCAACGGCGGGGAAGGGTATGGCTACACCTTC.

V and J are TRBV10-1 and TRBJ2-5, with 15 bases matching TRBD2. The CDR3 consists of 16 residues. Germline V lookup: CDR1 WNHNN, CDR2 SYGVQD (reference sequence). The J segment lost 2 bases and the V segment lost 6 bases, leaving 4 bases of the junction unmatched. The CDR3, as DNA: TGCGCCAGCAGCTACGGGACTAGCGGGGGGCAAGAGACCCAGTACTTC. This translates into CASSYGTSGGQETQYF.

This rearrangement joins TRBV13 to TRBJ2-7; 13 bases match TRBD2. The CDR3 totals 16 residues. Trimming removed 5 bases from V and 7 bases from J; junction bases left unmatched: 11. From germline, CDR1 is PRHDT and CDR2 FYEKMQ (reference sequence). DNA for the CDR3: TGTGCCAGCAGCCAAGCCGGGACTAGCGGGGCGAGGGAGCAGTACTTC. The encoded protein is CASSQAGTSGAREQYF.

This chain connects TRBV7-9 to TRBJ1-3, with 9 nucleotides matching TRBD1. There are 15 residues in the CDR3. Trimming removed 6 bases from V and 0 bases from J; junction bases left unmatched: 3. Germline V gene lookup returns CDR1 SEHNR and CDR2 FQNEAQ (reference sequence). CDR3 amino acids: CASSGQGSSGNTIYF. The DNA of the CDR3 is TGTGCCAGCAGTGGACAGGGGAGCTCTGGAAACACCATATATTTT.

The CDR3 coding sequence is TGTGCCAGCAGCTTGGGGCCAGACGCAGGGGAAAAACTGTTTTTT. Protein: CASSLGPDAGEKLFF. The J gene is TRBJ1-4, the V gene TRBV5-4; D is possibly TRBD1 (5 bases). The length of the CDR3 is 15 residues. From germline, CDR1 is SGHNT and CDR2 YYREEE (reference sequence). With 0 bases removed from V and 8 bases from J, the gap between germline ends came to 14 bases.

This sequence joins TRBV7-8 and TRBJ2-5; no clear D gene. The germline V gene has CDR1 SGHVS and CDR2 FQNEAQ. The CDR3 sequence is 13 residues long. The V end lost 5 bases, the J end lost 4 bases, and 11 bases lay between the germline ends. This CDR3 reads CASSRRVRETQYF. The CDR3 coding sequence is TGTGCCAGCAGCCGTCGGGTGCGAGAGACCCAGTACTTC.

The chain uses TRBV30 and TRBJ2-1; the D is unclear. Per germline, CDR1 GTSNPN and CDR2 SVGIG (reference sequence). The CDR3 covers 12 residues. The germline V and J ends were trimmed by 7 bases and 2 bases, with 9 bases remaining between them. CDR3 sequence: CALRHTYNEQFF. In DNA, the CDR3 is TGTGCCTTAAGACATACCTACAATGAGCAGTTCTTC.